Shown below are 18 T cell receptor beta chains from a single sample sequenced in a study of OX40 agonist ivuxolimab in advanced cancers. The repertoire was sequenced with immunoSEQ multiplex PCR; TCRdb's copy has only in-frame clones and lacks some. The table has tens of thousands of clones, approximately 90% seen once. Sequencing used CD4+ or CD8+ T cells sorted from blood, obtained in a trial of the OX40 agonist ivuxolimab. The source is an adult with an advanced solid tumor such as melanoma, head and neck, liver or kidney cancer.

The chain employs TRBV21-1 and TRBJ2-3. TRBV21-1 is reported as a pseudogene. The CDR3 spans 12 residues. The CDR3 DNA follows: TGTGCCAGCAGCAAAGGACCAGATACGCAGTATTTT. Its protein product is CASSKGPDTQYF.

The V call is TRBV18, the J call TRBJ2-2; 8 bases line up with TRBD2. This CDR3 has 17 residues. J was trimmed by 0 bases and V by 1 base; bases with no gene match: 4. Looked up from germline, CDR1 is KGHSH and CDR2 is LQKENI. CDR3 sequence: CASSPLAGNTNTGELFF. The CDR3 DNA is TGTGCCAGCTCACCACTAGCGGGAAATACGAACACCGGGGAGCTGTTTTTT.

This sequence joins TRBV11-3 and TRBJ2-3; 8 positions agree with TRBD2. V lost 5 bases, J lost 0 bases, and 10 bases stayed unmatched. CDR3 length: 17 amino acids. Germline CDR1 is SGHNT and CDR2 is YENEEA. The CDR3 nucleotides are TGTGCCAGCAGCCCACCCCAACTAGCGGCTAGCACAGATACGCAGTATTTT. Residues: CASSPPQLAASTDTQYF.

The rearrangement joins TRBV4-1 to TRBJ1-4; 9 bases are shared with TRBD1. Per germline, CDR1 MGHRA and CDR2 YSYEKL. The CDR3 loop spans 16 amino acids. V lost 2 bases to trimming and J lost 5 bases; unmatched junction nucleotides: 6. CDR3 DNA sequence: TGCGCCAGCAGCCAATTGTTGGACAGGGGAAATGAAAAACTGTTTTTT. Protein product: CASSQLLDRGNEKLFF.

The chain couples TRBV6-1 to TRBJ2-5; 11 bases are shared with TRBD1. The CDR3 is made up of 15 amino acids. CDR1 and CDR2 from the germline V gene are MNHNS and SASEGT. V lost 5 bases, J lost 3 bases, and 5 bases stayed unmatched. CDR3 DNA: TGTGCCAGCAGTATCGGGACAGGGGGAGAAGAGACCCAGTACTTC. Encoded protein: CASSIGTGGEETQYF.

Here the CDR3 DNA reads TGTGCCAGCAGTGAATTTGGTGGGACGGACGTGAACGAGCAGTACTTC. The encoded protein is CASSEFGGTDVNEQYF. This rearrangement joins TRBV2 to TRBJ2-7, with D possibly called TRBD1 or TRBD2 (5 bases each). This CDR3 region has 16 residues. Trimming shortened V by 2 bases and J by 5 bases, and 19 bases separated the two germline ends. CDR1 and CDR2 (germline): SNHLY, FYNNEI.

The chain employs TRBV7-2 and TRBJ1-5, with unresolved D. V lost 5 bases and J lost 10, with 9 bases in between. CDR1 and CDR2 (germline): SGHTA, FQGNSA. This CDR3 has 11 amino acids. CDR3 protein: CASSLSGPQHF. The CDR3 DNA reads as TGTGCCAGCAGCCTCTCAGGTCCCCAGCATTTT.

The rearrangement links TRBV5-1 to TRBJ2-5, with D perhaps matching TRBD2 (6 bases). The CDR3 consists of 14 residues. From germline, CDR1 is SGHRS and CDR2 YFSETQ. V shed 4 bases and J shed 3 bases, with 13 bases lying between them. The CDR3 loop reads CASSNGTSKETQYF. CDR3 DNA: TGCGCCAGCAGCAACGGGACTTCTAAAGAGACCCAGTACTTC. Complete variable domain (other parts from reference TRBV5-1 and TRBJ2-5): KAGVTQTPRYLIKTRGQQVTLSCSPISGHRSVSWYQQTPGQGLQFLFEYFSETQRNKGNFPGRFSGRQFSNSRSEMNVSTLELGDSALYLCASSNGTSKETQYFGPGTRLLVL.

J is TRBJ1-2 and V is TRBV19; 10 bases fit TRBD1. J gave up 5 bases and V 7 bases, and 10 bases lay outside the gene matches. The CDR3 covers 15 residues. CDR1 and CDR2 from the germline V gene are LNHDA and SQIVND (reference sequence). DNA for the CDR3: TGTGCCAGTATGGGGACAGGGGAAAGATTTTATGGCTACACCTTC. It yields the protein CASMGTGERFYGYTF.

The chain combines TRBV27 with TRBJ1-1, with D possibly matching TRBD1 (5 bases). The ends were cut back, 8 bases at V and 1 base at J, with 14 bases in the middle. CDR1 is MNHEY, CDR2 SMNVEV, per germline (reference sequence). This CDR3 has 14 amino acids. This CDR3 reads CASSLRDRNTEAFF. CDR3 in DNA: TGTGCCAGCTCGTTACGTGACAGGAACACTGAAGCTTTCTTT.

This chain connects TRBV6-5 to TRBJ2-7; 10 bases agree with TRBD2. Germline CDR1 reads MNHEY; CDR2 reads SVGAGI. V lost 6 bases and J lost 6; bases outside the gene matches: 8. The CDR3 is made up of 14 amino acids. CDR3 DNA: TGTGCCAGCAGCAGGAGCGGGAGGGCCACCGAGCAGTACTTC. Translated, it gives CASSRSGRATEQYF.

V is TRBV6-6 and J is TRBJ2-1, with TRBD2 identical over 8 bases. CDR1 and CDR2 from the germline V gene are MNHNY and SVGAGI (reference sequence). This CDR3 has 15 residues. V trimming: 8 bases; J trimming: 10 bases; junction bases outside the gene matches: 16. The CDR3: CASEKGTSGGREQFF. The DNA of the CDR3 is TGTGCCAGCGAAAAGGGTACTAGCGGAGGACGGGAGCAGTTCTTC.

The chain is built from TRBV10-3 and TRBJ2-7; TRBD1 agrees at 7 bases. The CDR3 runs 14 residues. The germline V gene has CDR1 ENHRY and CDR2 SYGVKD. Trimming removed 0 bases from V and 5 bases from J; junction bases left unmatched: 4. CDR3 nucleotide sequence: TGTGCCATCAGTGAGTCGAAGGGGGCGGACGAGCAGTACTTC. Translated: CAISESKGADEQYF.

In DNA, the CDR3 is TGTGCCAGCAGAGTAGACAGGGGGAACACCGGGGAGCTGTTTTTT. It codes for CASRVDRGNTGELFF. The chain combines TRBV27 with TRBJ2-2, with 8 bases matching TRBD1. V shed 6 bases, J shed 1 base, and the junction held 4 bases outside the gene matches. Germline-derived CDR1 and CDR2 are MNHEY and SMNVEV (reference sequence). CDR3 length: 15 amino acids.

J is TRBJ1-2 and V is TRBV2; D ambiguous. Between the trimmed V and J ends, which lost 7 bases and 4 bases, there was a span of 22 bases. This CDR3 has 16 amino acids. Germline V gives CDR1 SNHLY, CDR2 FYNNEI. CDR3 amino acids: CASMEFSTAGTYGYTF. The CDR3, as DNA: TGTGCCAGCATGGAGTTTTCCACCGCCGGAACCTATGGCTACACCTTC.

This clone occurred a few times. The chain joins TRBV10-1 to TRBJ1-1, with TRBD1 matching 9 bases. Germline lookup yields CDR1 WNHNN and CDR2 SYGVQD (reference sequence). The CDR3 covers 14 residues. V was clipped by 6 bases and J by 5 bases; unmatched bases: 7. The chain's CDR3 is CASSPGQGWTEAFF. CDR3 nucleotides: TGCGCCAGCAGCCCGGGACAGGGTTGGACTGAAGCTTTCTTT.

This chain joins TRBV7-2 and TRBJ1-5; D not certain. The CDR3 length is 13 residues. In germline, CDR1 is SGHTA, CDR2 FQGNSA. Trimming stripped 0 bases from V and 4 bases from J, with 4 bases between. The CDR3 region is CASSLAPNQPQHF. DNA of the CDR3: TGTGCCAGCAGCTTAGCGCCGAATCAGCCCCAGCATTTT.

The chain recombines TRBV2 with TRBJ2-7, with D possibly TRBD1 on 5 matching bases. The CDR3 has 13 amino acids. V was clipped by 2 bases and J by 7 bases, with 12 bases between them. Looked up from germline, CDR1 is SNHLY and CDR2 is FYNNEI. CDR3 amino acids: CASSEQGFWEQYF. The CDR3 DNA sequence: TGTGCCAGCAGTGAACAGGGTTTCTGGGAGCAGTACTTC.